The 30 T cell receptor beta chains in this list originate from one sample, sequenced in a study of shared clonotypes between healthy human individuals. CD45RO negativity and positive selection for CCR7 defined naive CD8 cells, a population that excluded terminally differentiated effector memory CD45RA+ cells. Sequencing was performed with immunoSEQ multiplex PCR; in TCRdb, only in-frame clones are kept and a portion is missing. This sample has around 2,000,000 clones, with about 95% found just once. Sequencing was done on a sample of naive CD8+ T cells sorted from blood. The receptor set was obtained from a man aged 18 to 30 in good health.

The chain couples TRBV27 to TRBJ2-7; no clear D gene. Germline V gene sequence: CDR1 MNHEY, CDR2 SMNVEV (reference sequence). The V end lost 4 bases, the J end lost 3 bases, and 10 bases lay between the germline ends. This CDR3 has 13 amino acids. DNA of the CDR3: TGTGCCAGCAGTTCCAACCCCAGCTACGAGCAGTACTTC. Its translation is CASSSNPSYEQYF.

The chain uses TRBV27 and TRBJ2-2; the match to TRBD2 covers 9 bases. There are 15 residues in the CDR3. The germline V gene encodes CDR1 MNHEY and CDR2 SMNVEV (reference sequence). J was trimmed by 6 bases and V by 4 bases; bases with no gene match: 6. CDR3 sequence (DNA): TGTGCCAGCAGTTCTCTAGCGGGGAGGGCCGGGGAGCTGTTTTTT. Translating gives CASSSLAGRAGELFF.

The V gene is TRBV14, the J gene TRBJ2-7, with D perhaps matching TRBD2 (5 bases). Germline V gene sequence: CDR1 SGHDN, CDR2 FVKESK. This CDR3 has 15 residues. The V end was cut by 1 base, the J end by 2 bases, with 12 bases between. The DNA for the CDR3 is TGTGCCAGCAGCCAAGGGCGGGCAGAAACCTACGAGCAGTACTTC. Translating it yields CASSQGRAETYEQYF.

This chain connects TRBV30 to TRBJ2-3; D remains ambiguous. Trimming pared 2 bases from V and 3 bases from J, leaving 9 bases between. The CDR3 loop spans 13 amino acids. CDR1 GTSNPN and CDR2 SVGIG come from the germline V gene (reference sequence). This chain's CDR3 is CAWSPTSTDTQYF. The DNA for the CDR3 is TGTGCCTGGAGTCCTACCAGTACAGATACGCAGTATTTT.

The chain joins TRBV30 to TRBJ1-1; 8 bases are shared with TRBD1. The CDR3 spans 10 residues. Germline V CDR1 and CDR2: GTSNPN, SVGIG (reference sequence). J lost 7 bases, V lost 5 bases, and 0 bases had no gene match. The CDR3 coding sequence is TGTGCCTGGGACAGGGGTGAAGCTTTCTTT. It encodes CAWDRGEAFF.

This clone has just one count. The V call is TRBV12-5, the J call TRBJ2-7, with D perhaps TRBD2 (6 bases). CDR3 length: 14 residues. The germline V and J ends were trimmed by 7 bases and 0 bases, with 13 bases remaining between them. Germline CDR1 LGHNT, CDR2 FRNRAP. CDR3 sequence reads: CASAPSASSYEQYF. CDR3 DNA: TGTGCTAGTGCCCCTAGCGCCAGCTCCTACGAGCAGTACTTC.

This clone was seen once. The chain combines TRBV2 with TRBJ2-7; no clear D. The germline V gene has CDR1 SNHLY and CDR2 FYNNEI. CDR3 length: 13 residues. V was shortened by 7 bases and J by 2 bases, with 12 bases between the two germline ends. CDR3: CASKITETYEQYF. CDR3 DNA: TGTGCCAGCAAGATAACAGAGACCTACGAGCAGTACTTC.

Comments on this clone: Other DNA sequences of this sample code for an identical CDR3. This chain uses TRBV4-1 with TRBJ1-1; possibly TRBD1 for D (6 bases). The CDR3 has 14 amino acids. Germline CDR1 MGHRA, CDR2 YSYEKL. Trimming stripped 0 bases from V and 1 base from J, with 6 bases between. The CDR3 bases are TGCGCCAGCAGCCAAGAACAGGGGAACACTGAAGCTTTCTTT. As protein: CASSQEQGNTEAFF.

V is TRBV2 and J is TRBJ2-2; 7 bases align to TRBD2. V shed 6 bases, J shed 6 bases, and the junction held 10 bases outside the gene matches. The CDR3 is made up of 15 amino acids. Germline values: CDR1 SNHLY, CDR2 FYNNEI. This CDR3 reads CASSGGSPGSGELFF. The CDR3 nucleotides read TGTGCCAGCAGCGGGGGGTCCCCCGGGTCCGGGGAGCTGTTTTTT.

This chain links TRBV30 with TRBJ2-3; 12 bases are shared with TRBD1. Germline V gives CDR1 GTSNPN, CDR2 SVGIG (reference sequence). V trimming: 5 bases; J trimming: 1 base; junction bases outside the gene matches: 10. This CDR3 has 17 residues. The CDR3 spells CAWASGQGALGTDTQYF. In DNA, the CDR3 is TGTGCCTGGGCCTCGGGACAGGGGGCGCTGGGCACAGATACGCAGTATTTT.

The chain joins TRBV4-2 to TRBJ2-7; D may be TRBD1 (5 bases). V was trimmed by 0 bases and J by 0 bases, leaving 12 bases between them. The CDR3 extends over 16 amino acids. Germline lookup yields CDR1 LGHNA and CDR2 YNFKEQ. The CDR3 sequence is CASSQELSQGSYEQYF. The CDR3, as DNA: TGTGCCAGCAGCCAAGAACTGAGCCAGGGCTCCTACGAGCAGTACTTC.

V gene TRBV7-9 combines with J gene TRBJ2-3, with D possibly matching TRBD2 (6 bases). This CDR3 is built from 15 residues. V lost 5 bases and J lost 0, with 12 bases in between. Germline CDR1 SEHNR, CDR2 FQNEAQ (reference sequence). DNA of the CDR3: TGTGCCAGCAGCGCGGCGGGATCTAGCACAGATACGCAGTATTTT. This encodes CASSAAGSSTDTQYF.

The chain combines TRBV5-6 with TRBJ2-7; perhaps TRBD2 as D (6 bases). This CDR3 is built from 14 residues. Between the trimmed V and J ends, which lost 4 bases and 2 bases, there was a span of 13 bases. Germline lookup yields CDR1 SGHDT and CDR2 YYEEEE. The CDR3 loop reads CASSMGTLAYEQYF. CDR3 DNA sequence: TGTGCCAGCAGCATGGGGACTTTAGCCTACGAGCAGTACTTC.

The genes are TRBV28 and TRBJ1-5, with 9 bases that match TRBD1. The CDR3 length is 15 residues. The germline gives CDR1 MDHEN, CDR2 SYDVKM. V shed 5 bases and J 3 bases; nucleotides not matched to a gene: 5. The CDR3 coding sequence is TGTGCCAGCAGTCCGACAGGGGGGGACAATCAGCCCCAGCATTTT. This encodes CASSPTGGDNQPQHF.

The V gene is TRBV9, the J gene TRBJ1-4, with 8 positions matching TRBD1. The CDR3 covers 14 residues. V dropped 4 bases and J dropped 3; count of bases not matched to a gene: 2. Per the germline V gene, CDR1 is SGDLS and CDR2 is YYNGEE. The CDR3 DNA is TGTGCCAGCAGCACGACAGGGGCTAATGAAAAACTGTTTTTT. Its protein product is CASSTTGANEKLFF.

The V and J genes are TRBV10-2 and TRBJ2-7; 8 bases are shared with TRBD1. Trimming at V came to 7 bases and at J to 2 bases, leaving 7 bases not matched to a gene. Germline lookup yields CDR1 WSHSY and CDR2 SAAADI. This CDR3 spans 14 amino acids. The chain's CDR3 is CASTDGQGPYEQYF. The CDR3 nucleotides read TGCGCCAGCACGGACGGACAGGGTCCCTACGAGCAGTACTTC.

This chain uses TRBV2 with TRBJ2-5; TRBD2 might be the D (5 bases). The V end lost 10 bases, the J end lost 2 bases, and 14 bases lay between the germline ends. Germline V gene sequence: CDR1 SNHLY, CDR2 FYNNEI. The CDR3 sequence is 13 residues long. CDR3 residues: CATKGAVQETQYF. The CDR3 nucleotides read TGTGCCACTAAGGGAGCGGTACAAGAGACCCAGTACTTC.

This rearrangement joins TRBV19 to TRBJ2-7; D is uncertain. With 0 bases removed from V and 6 bases from J, the gap between germline ends came to 12 bases. Per the germline V gene, CDR1 is LNHDA and CDR2 is SQIVND (reference sequence). The CDR3 is made up of 14 amino acids. DNA for the CDR3: TGTGCCAGTAGTATAGATCTAGAGGATCGCGAGCAGTACTTC. Encoded protein: CASSIDLEDREQYF.

V gene TRBV2 combines with J gene TRBJ1-1; D remains unclear. This CDR3 has 14 residues. Germline loops: CDR1 SNHLY, CDR2 FYNNEI. Between the trimmed V and J ends, which lost 9 bases and 3 bases, there was a span of 17 bases. The CDR3 nucleotides are TGTGCCAGAAGCAGCCAGACAAGCCACACTGAAGCTTTCTTT. It translates to CARSSQTSHTEAFF.

The CDR3, as DNA: TGTGCCATCAGTGAGTCGAGCACCGAGGGGGAAGATACGCAGTATTTT. It is translated as CAISESSTEGEDTQYF. J is TRBJ2-3 and V is TRBV10-3; D might be TRBD1 (6 bases). Trimming took 0 bases from V and 5 from J, leaving 15 bases between them. Germline V lookup: CDR1 ENHRY, CDR2 SYGVKD. The CDR3 is 16 residues long.

V is TRBV5-4 and J is TRBJ2-2, with D hard to call. CDR3 length: 16 amino acids. Germline V gene lookup returns CDR1 SGHNT and CDR2 YYREEE (reference sequence). The ends were cut back, 1 base at V and 3 bases at J, with 13 bases in the middle. CDR3: CASSLTGVGYTGELFF. The CDR3 nucleotides read TGTGCCAGCAGCTTGACTGGGGTGGGGTACACCGGGGAGCTGTTTTTT.

V usage is TRBV6-6 and J usage is TRBJ1-4; D is unclear. This CDR3 region has 12 residues. Germline values: CDR1 MNHNY, CDR2 SVGAGI (reference sequence). Trimming pared 8 bases from V and 4 bases from J, leaving 8 bases between. The CDR3: CASAEINEKLFF. As DNA, the CDR3 is TGTGCCAGCGCAGAGATTAATGAAAAACTGTTTTTT.

The V call is TRBV4-3, the J call TRBJ1-1; maybe TRBD1 (5 bases). Germline V lookup: CDR1 LGHNA, CDR2 YSLEER. The CDR3 consists of 18 residues. The V and J ends lost 0 bases and 6 bases respectively, with 23 bases between them. DNA of the CDR3: TGCGCCAGCAGCCAAGATGGAGCCTACCAGGGCTGGGGGGCTGAAGCTTTCTTT. This codes for CASSQDGAYQGWGAEAFF.

This clone was seen only once. The V gene is TRBV6-6, the J gene TRBJ1-1; D not certain. V was cut by 8 bases and J by 5 bases, with 9 bases left in between. Germline CDR1 MNHNY, CDR2 SVGAGI (reference sequence). The CDR3 sequence is 11 residues long. The DNA for the CDR3 is TGTGCCAGCCAACTGAGTACTGAAGCTTTCTTT. Amino acids: CASQLSTEAFF.

V and J are TRBV11-2 and TRBJ2-1; 8 bases are shared with TRBD2. Per the germline V gene, CDR1 is SGHAT and CDR2 is FQNNGV. CDR3 length: 15 amino acids. The ends lost 0 bases at V and 4 bases at J; junction bases unmatched: 2. The CDR3 here is CASSLELAAYNEQFF. CDR3 nucleotides: TGTGCCAGCAGCTTAGAACTAGCGGCTTACAATGAGCAGTTCTTC.

The chain combines TRBV11-2 with TRBJ1-2; D may be TRBD1 (6 bases). V shed 1 base and J shed 8 bases, with 17 bases lying between them. Germline V CDR1 and CDR2: SGHAT, FQNNGV. The CDR3 runs to 15 residues. The CDR3 DNA reads TGTGCCAGCAGCTTAGCGGGACACTACGGGTGGGGCTACACCTTC. Translation: CASSLAGHYGWGYTF.

V and J are TRBV4-1 and TRBJ2-7, with D maybe TRBD2 (5 bases). The CDR3 sequence is 16 residues long. Germline-derived CDR1 and CDR2 are MGHRA and YSYEKL. The V gene lost 0 bases and the J gene lost 0 bases, with 12 bases spanning the gap. The CDR3 sequence: CASSQDAGVSSYEQYF. In nucleotides, the CDR3 is TGCGCCAGCAGCCAAGATGCCGGGGTGAGCTCCTACGAGCAGTACTTC.

On this clone: Additional DNA sequences in this sample encode the identical CDR3. J is TRBJ2-7 and V is TRBV4-1, with TRBD2 identical over 9 bases. J lost 0 bases, V lost 1 base, and 1 base had no gene match. Per the germline V gene, CDR1 is MGHRA and CDR2 is YSYEKL. This CDR3 is 15 amino acids long. This chain's CDR3 is CASSQVAGASYEQYF. The CDR3, as DNA: TGCGCCAGCAGCCAAGTAGCGGGGGCCTCCTACGAGCAGTACTTC.

V and J are TRBV10-2 and TRBJ2-5; D is unclear. Germline V gene data show CDR1 as WSHSY and CDR2 as SAAADI. CDR3 length equals 15 residues. V dropped 2 bases and J dropped 0 bases, with 10 bases sitting between them. The CDR3 spells CASSENPIDQETQYF. The CDR3 coding sequence is TGCGCCAGCAGTGAGAATCCCATTGACCAAGAGACCCAGTACTTC.

The gene calls are TRBV7-8 and TRBJ1-2, with 7 bases identical to TRBD1. The CDR3 extends over 16 amino acids. V lost 1 base and J lost 8; bases outside the gene matches: 13. CDR1 and CDR2 (germline): SGHVS, FQNEAQ. CDR3 amino acids: CASSLVSGTAIYGYTF. The DNA for the CDR3 is TGTGCCAGCAGCTTAGTGAGCGGGACAGCTATTTACGGCTACACCTTC.